This TCR beta chain is from a study of blood T cells in healthy people across ages. This clonotype was seen only a few times. Its target is unknown. Then a second PCR, running roughly 7 to 11 cycles, was carried out with a sample-barcoded 5' primer and a J-beta primer mix. The yield of each sample was at least 2.5 million CDR3-containing paired-end reads. TCRdb called the 5' RACE reads again in MiXCR, with one record for every CDR3 protein. This sample has about 1.7 million distinct CDR3 sequences, with roughly 30% found just once. The germline V gene encodes CDR1 DFQATT and CDR2 SNEGSKA (reference sequence). Trimming pared 1 base from V and 5 bases from J, leaving 12 bases between. The CDR3 is made up of 13 amino acids. Notes on the study in general: There were more naive CD4+ cells and higher diversity in long-lived donors than in aged donors. Significant beta diversity loss was already apparent by age about 42, declining roughly linearly.

Material for sequencing was blood. The rearrangement joins TRBV20-1 to TRBJ2-7; D perhaps matches TRBD1 (6 bases). This sequence was found in a woman aged 30 to 39 in good health. In DNA, the CDR3 is TGCAGTGCTAGAGGGTCTGGGGGCCACGAGCAGTACTTC. Its translation: CSARGSGGHEQYF.